Listed below are T cell receptor beta chains from one sample, sequenced in a study of cytomegalovirus exposure and HLA in healthy donors. The data were produced by immunoSEQ multiplex PCR, yet TCRdb's version contains in-frame clones alone and is incomplete. This table has over 150,000 clones, approximately 80% appearing once. The sample comprised PBMCs. These receptors were obtained from a man aged 25-45 years in good health and CMV-seropositive. The CDR3 runs from the conserved cysteine through the conserved F or W. Fields, in order: clone size, J gene, D gene, V gene, CDR3 protein, CDR3 DNA. The D gene is left open where the match is weak. Part of the rows lack a size; the others show once, few, many or a class for expanded clones.

.	TRBJ2-3	TRBD2	TRBV15	CATSRKNSGADTPYF	TGTGCCACCAGCAGAAAGAATAGCGGGGCAGATACGCCGTATTTT
.	TRBJ2-1	TRBD2	TRBV5-1	CASSILADSYNEQFF	TGCGCCAGCAGCATACTAGCGGACTCCTACAATGAGCAGTTCTTC
.	TRBJ1-3	TRBD1	TRBV6-5	CASRRQGGDTIYF	TGTGCCAGCAGGAGACAGGGTGGCGACACCATATATTTT
.	TRBJ2-7	TRBD1	TRBV5-1	CASSLEVGGGDEQYF	TGCGCCAGCAGCTTGGAGGTAGGGGGCGGCGACGAGCAGTACTTC
.	TRBJ2-1	TRBD2	TRBV30	CAWSVTGTRSNEQFF	TGTGCCTGGAGTGTCACCGGGACTAGGTCCAATGAGCAGTTCTTC
.	TRBJ1-2	TRBD1	TRBV6-6	CASSPGQAHRPYGYTF	TGTGCCAGCAGTCCGGGACAGGCCCACCGCCCCTATGGCTACACCTTC
.	TRBJ2-5	TRBD2	TRBV2	CASSEQTGTSGRRGEQYF	TGTGCCAGCAGTGAACAAACCGGGACTAGCGGGAGAAGAGGAGAGCAGTACTTC
.	TRBJ2-5	TRBD2	TRBV5-4	CASSLRTSLETQYF	TGTGCCAGCAGCCTCAGGACTAGTCTAGAGACCCAGTACTTC
.	TRBJ2-2	TRBD2	TRBV25-1	CASSESRSGRAHTGELFF	TGTGCCAGCAGTGAATCGAGAAGCGGGAGGGCCCACACCGGGGAGCTGTTTTTT
.	TRBJ2-4	TRBD2	TRBV27	CASSLSASGYKNIQYF	TGTGCCAGCAGTTTGTCTGCTAGCGGGTACAAAAACATTCAGTACTTC
once	TRBJ2-1	TRBD2	TRBV27	CASSFPGLAEEQFF	TGTGCCAGCAGTTTTCCGGGACTAGCCGAGGAGCAGTTCTTC
.	TRBJ2-3	.	TRBV2	CASSLLRFTDTQYF	TGTGCCAGCAGCCTCTTGCGGTTCACAGATACGCAGTATTTT
.	TRBJ2-2	.	TRBV6-5	CASSYGSGTGELFF	TGTGCCAGCAGTTACGGGTCAGGGACCGGGGAGCTGTTTTTT
.	TRBJ2-1	.	TRBV11-3	CASSLGGSANEQFF	TGTGCCAGCAGCTTGGGCGGGTCGGCAAATGAGCAGTTCTTC
once	TRBJ2-1	TRBD2	TRBV28	CASSLILPGGHNEQFF	TGTGCCAGCAGTTTAATTTTACCGGGGGGGCACAATGAGCAGTTCTTC
few	TRBJ1-1	.	TRBV21-1	CASSIAGTGAGCSTEAFF	TGTGCCAGCAGCATAGCCGGGACAGGGGCGGGGTGTAGCACTGAAGCTTTCTTT
.	TRBJ2-7	.	TRBV5-1	CASSSDTSYEQYF	TGCGCCAGCAGCTCGGACACTTCCTACGAGCAGTACTTC
.	TRBJ1-1	TRBD1	TRBV18	CASSPETGGNTEAFF	TGTGCCAGCTCACCAGAGACAGGGGGCAACACTGAAGCTTTCTTT
.	TRBJ2-7	TRBD2	TRBV4-1	CASSQDLLAGGNEQYF	TGCGCCAGCAGCCAAGATTTGCTAGCGGGGGGGAACGAGCAGTACTTC
.	TRBJ2-7	.	TRBV25-1	CASSGSGTRAEQYF	TGTGCCAGCAGTGGTTCCGGGACAAGGGCCGAGCAGTACTTC
.	TRBJ1-2	TRBD1	TRBV6-5	CASSRTGEGYTF	TGTGCCAGCAGTAGGACAGGGGAAGGCTACACCTTC
.	TRBJ2-1	.	TRBV15	CATSRDDAAELVSYREQFF	TGTGCCACCAGCAGAGATGACGCCGCAGAACTAGTTTCCTACCGTGAGCAGTTCTTC
.	TRBJ2-1	.	TRBV29-1	CSVEGAGDGAYNEQFF	TGCAGCGTTGAAGGTGCAGGGGATGGAGCCTACAATGAGCAGTTCTTC
.	TRBJ2-3	TRBD2	TRBV18	CASSPLSGRATDTQYF	TGTGCCAGCTCACCGCTTAGCGGGAGGGCCACAGATACGCAGTATTTT
.	TRBJ2-1	.	TRBV27	CASSLAILGRVSSYNEQFF	TGTGCCAGCAGTTTAGCAATTTTGGGCAGGGTATCGTCCTACAATGAGCAGTTCTTC
.	TRBJ2-7	TRBD2	TRBV2	CASSTGLGALDEQYF	TGTGCCAGCAGCACTGGACTAGGCGCCTTGGACGAGCAGTACTTC
.	TRBJ1-2	.	TRBV7-9	CASTPYFGRPNYGYTF	TGTGCCAGCACCCCGTACTTCGGGAGACCTAACTATGGCTACACCTTC
.	TRBJ2-1	TRBD1	TRBV5-1	CASSIRQGPNEQFF	TGCGCCAGCAGCATTCGACAGGGCCCCAATGAGCAGTTCTTC
once	TRBJ2-7	.	TRBV11-2	CASSFLDGEQYF	TGTGCCAGCAGCTTCCTAGACGGCGAGCAGTACTTC
.	TRBJ2-5	.	TRBV11-2	CASSLALKLSARGETQYF	TGTGCCAGCAGCTTAGCCCTAAAACTTAGCGCCCGGGGAGAGACCCAGTACTTC
few	TRBJ2-1	TRBD2	TRBV9	CASSAPLRLAGNEQFF	TGTGCCAGCAGCGCTCCTTTACGACTAGCGGGCAATGAGCAGTTCTTC
.	TRBJ1-1	TRBD1	TRBV5-1	CASSGGQGRTEAFF	TGCGCCAGCAGCGGGGGACAGGGTAGGACTGAAGCTTTCTTT
.	TRBJ2-5	TRBD1	TRBV5-6	CASSVPGQGVGETQYF	TGTGCCAGCAGCGTGCCGGGACAGGGGGTAGGAGAGACCCAGTACTTC
.	TRBJ2-3	.	TRBV7-3	CASSSVADTQYF	TGTGCCAGCAGCTCAGTCGCAGATACGCAGTATTTT
.	TRBJ2-7	.	TRBV25-1	CASSERPGPGVEQYF	TGTGCCAGCAGTGAGCGTCCGGGGCCAGGGGTCGAGCAGTACTTC
.	TRBJ1-2	TRBD1	TRBV5-1	CASSLAGQGGDYGYTF	TGCGCCAGCAGCTTGGCTGGACAGGGGGGAGACTATGGCTACACCTTC
.	TRBJ2-1	TRBD2	TRBV6-4	CASSDSASGNYNEQFF	TGTGCCAGCAGTGACTCTGCTAGCGGAAATTACAATGAGCAGTTCTTC
few	TRBJ2-1	.	TRBV7-2	CASSLAYSHRYNEQFF	TGTGCCAGCAGCTTAGCGTATTCCCACAGATACAATGAGCAGTTCTTC
once	TRBJ1-2	.	TRBV5-5	CASGRLDGTSYTF	TGTGCCAGCGGGCGCTTAGACGGAACAAGCTACACCTTC
.	TRBJ1-2	TRBD1	TRBV2	CASSVLTGAGGYTF	TGTGCCAGCAGTGTCTTAACAGGGGCCGGGGGCTACACCTTC
.	TRBJ2-7	TRBD1	TRBV7-2	CASSPRTGTGGYEQYF	TGTGCCAGCAGCCCCAGGACCGGGACAGGAGGCTACGAGCAGTACTTC
.	TRBJ1-1	TRBD1	TRBV5-1	CASRGQVSLEFMNTEAFF	TGCGCCAGCAGGGGACAGGTTTCTTTAGAATTCATGAACACTGAAGCTTTCTTT
.	TRBJ2-3	TRBD1	TRBV6-5	CASSTGVTDTQYF	TGTGCCAGCAGTACAGGGGTCACAGATACGCAGTATTTT